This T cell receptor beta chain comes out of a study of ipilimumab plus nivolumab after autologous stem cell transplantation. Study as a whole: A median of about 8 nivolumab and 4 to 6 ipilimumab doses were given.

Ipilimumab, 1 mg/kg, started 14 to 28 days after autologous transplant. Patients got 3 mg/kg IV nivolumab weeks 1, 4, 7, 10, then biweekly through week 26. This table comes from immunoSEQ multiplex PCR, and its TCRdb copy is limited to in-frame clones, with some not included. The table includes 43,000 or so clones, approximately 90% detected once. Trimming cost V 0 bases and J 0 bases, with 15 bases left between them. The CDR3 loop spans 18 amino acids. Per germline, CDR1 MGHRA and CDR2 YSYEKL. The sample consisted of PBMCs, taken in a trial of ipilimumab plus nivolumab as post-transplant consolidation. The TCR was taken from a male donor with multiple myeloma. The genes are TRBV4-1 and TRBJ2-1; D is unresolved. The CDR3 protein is CASSQDFMAVSSYNEQFF. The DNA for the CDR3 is TGCGCCAGCAGCCAAGATTTTATGGCGGTCAGCTCCTACAATGAGCAGTTCTTC.